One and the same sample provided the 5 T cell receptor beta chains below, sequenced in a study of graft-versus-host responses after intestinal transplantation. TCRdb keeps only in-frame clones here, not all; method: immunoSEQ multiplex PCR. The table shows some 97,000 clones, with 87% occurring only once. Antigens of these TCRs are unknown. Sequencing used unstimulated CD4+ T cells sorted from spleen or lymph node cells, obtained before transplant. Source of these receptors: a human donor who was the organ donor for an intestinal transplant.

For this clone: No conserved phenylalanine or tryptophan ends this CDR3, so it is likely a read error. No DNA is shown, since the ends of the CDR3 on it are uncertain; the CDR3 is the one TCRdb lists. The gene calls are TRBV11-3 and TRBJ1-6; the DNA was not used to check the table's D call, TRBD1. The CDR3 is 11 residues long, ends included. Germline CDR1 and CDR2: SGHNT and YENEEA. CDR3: CASSSRDRQGV.

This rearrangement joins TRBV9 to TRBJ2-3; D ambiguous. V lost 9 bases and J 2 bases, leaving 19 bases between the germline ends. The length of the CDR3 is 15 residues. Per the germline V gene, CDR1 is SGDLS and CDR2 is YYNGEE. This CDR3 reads CATSRSLAFTDTQYF. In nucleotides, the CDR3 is TGTGCCACCTCCCGGTCTCTCGCCTTCACAGATACGCAGTATTTT.

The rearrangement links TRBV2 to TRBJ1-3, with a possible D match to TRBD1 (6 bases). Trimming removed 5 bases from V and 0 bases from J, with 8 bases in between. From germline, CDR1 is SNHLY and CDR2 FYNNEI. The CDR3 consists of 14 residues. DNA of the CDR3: TGTGCCAGCAGTCAGGGGAACTCTGGAAACACCATATATTTT. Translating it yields CASSQGNSGNTIYF.

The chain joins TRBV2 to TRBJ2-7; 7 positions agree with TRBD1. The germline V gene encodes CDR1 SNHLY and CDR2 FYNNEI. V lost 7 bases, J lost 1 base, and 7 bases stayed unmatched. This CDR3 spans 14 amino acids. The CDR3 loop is CASTTGVGSYEQYF. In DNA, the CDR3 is TGTGCCAGCACTACAGGGGTGGGATCCTACGAGCAGTACTTC.

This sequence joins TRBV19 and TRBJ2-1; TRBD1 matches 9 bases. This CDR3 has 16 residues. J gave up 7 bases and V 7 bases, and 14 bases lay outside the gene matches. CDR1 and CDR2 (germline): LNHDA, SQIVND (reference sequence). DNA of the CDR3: TGTGCCAGTACCCCGAGGGGCGTCGACAGGGGGAATGAGCAGTTCTTC. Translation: CASTPRGVDRGNEQFF.